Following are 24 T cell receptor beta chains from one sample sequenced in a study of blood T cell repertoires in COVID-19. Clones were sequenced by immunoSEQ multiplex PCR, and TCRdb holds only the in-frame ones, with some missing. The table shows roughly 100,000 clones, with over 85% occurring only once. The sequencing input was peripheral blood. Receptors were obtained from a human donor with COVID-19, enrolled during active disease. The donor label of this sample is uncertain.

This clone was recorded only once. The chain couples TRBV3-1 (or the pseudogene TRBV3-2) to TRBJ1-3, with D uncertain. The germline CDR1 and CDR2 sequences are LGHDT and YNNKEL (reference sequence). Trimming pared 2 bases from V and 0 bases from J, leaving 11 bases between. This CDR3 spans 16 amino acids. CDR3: CASSQSVGLSGNTIYF. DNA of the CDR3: TGTGCCAGCAGCCAAAGTGTGGGCCTCTCTGGAAACACCATATATTTT.

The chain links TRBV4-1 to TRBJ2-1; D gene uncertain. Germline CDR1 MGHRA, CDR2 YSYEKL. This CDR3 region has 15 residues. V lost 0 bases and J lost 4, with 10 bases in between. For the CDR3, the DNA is TGCGCCAGCAGCCAAGAAGTCTCAGATTACAATGAGCAGTTCTTC. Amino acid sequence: CASSQEVSDYNEQFF.

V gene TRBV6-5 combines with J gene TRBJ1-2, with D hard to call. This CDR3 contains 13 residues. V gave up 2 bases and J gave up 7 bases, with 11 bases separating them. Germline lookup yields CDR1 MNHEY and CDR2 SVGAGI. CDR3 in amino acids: CASSYHKTSGYTF. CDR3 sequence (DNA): TGTGCCAGCAGTTACCATAAAACTTCTGGCTACACCTTC.

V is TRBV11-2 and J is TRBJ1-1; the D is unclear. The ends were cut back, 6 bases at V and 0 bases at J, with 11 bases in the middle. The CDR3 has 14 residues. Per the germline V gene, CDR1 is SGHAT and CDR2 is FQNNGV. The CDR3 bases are TGTGCCAGCAGTTGGACGGACTTGAACACTGAAGCTTTCTTT. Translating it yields CASSWTDLNTEAFF.

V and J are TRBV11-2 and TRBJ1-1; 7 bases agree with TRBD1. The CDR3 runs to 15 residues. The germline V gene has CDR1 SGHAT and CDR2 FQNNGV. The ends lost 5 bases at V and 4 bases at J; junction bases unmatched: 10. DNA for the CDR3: TGTGCCAGCAGCCGTTCACAGGGGTTTGGCACTGAAGCTTTCTTT. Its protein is CASSRSQGFGTEAFF. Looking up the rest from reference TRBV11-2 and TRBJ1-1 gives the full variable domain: EAGVAQSPRYKIIEKRQSVAFWCNPISGHATLYWYQQILGQGPKLLIQFQNNGVVDDSQLPKDRFSAERLKGVDSTLKIQPAKLEDSAVYLCASSRSQGFGTEAFFGQGTRLTVV.

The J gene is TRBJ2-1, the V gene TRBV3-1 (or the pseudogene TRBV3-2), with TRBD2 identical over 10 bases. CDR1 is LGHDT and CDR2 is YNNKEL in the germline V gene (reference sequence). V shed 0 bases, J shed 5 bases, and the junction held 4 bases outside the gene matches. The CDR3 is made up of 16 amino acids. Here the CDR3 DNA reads TGTGCCAGCAGCCAAGATACTAGCGGGACTCACAATGAGCAGTTCTTC. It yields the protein CASSQDTSGTHNEQFF.

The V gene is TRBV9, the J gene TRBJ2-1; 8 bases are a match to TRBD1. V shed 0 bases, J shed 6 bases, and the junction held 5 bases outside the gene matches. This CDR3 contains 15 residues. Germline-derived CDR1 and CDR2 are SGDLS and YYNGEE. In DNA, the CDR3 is TGTGCCAGCAGCGTAGTAACAGGGGGAGGCAATGAGCAGTTCTTC. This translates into CASSVVTGGGNEQFF.

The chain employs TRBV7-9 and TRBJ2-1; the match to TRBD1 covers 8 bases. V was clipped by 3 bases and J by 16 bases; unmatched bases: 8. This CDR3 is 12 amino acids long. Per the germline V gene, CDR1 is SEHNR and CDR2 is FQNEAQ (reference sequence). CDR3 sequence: CASSFSSGQVFF. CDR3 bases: TGTGCCAGCAGCTTTTCCTCGGGACAGGTCTTCTTC.

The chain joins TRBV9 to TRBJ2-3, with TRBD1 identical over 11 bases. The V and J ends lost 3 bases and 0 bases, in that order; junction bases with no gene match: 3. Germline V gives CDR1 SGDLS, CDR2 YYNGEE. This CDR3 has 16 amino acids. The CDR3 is CASSAGQGESTDTQYF. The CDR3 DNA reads TGTGCCAGCAGCGCGGGACAGGGGGAAAGCACAGATACGCAGTATTTT.

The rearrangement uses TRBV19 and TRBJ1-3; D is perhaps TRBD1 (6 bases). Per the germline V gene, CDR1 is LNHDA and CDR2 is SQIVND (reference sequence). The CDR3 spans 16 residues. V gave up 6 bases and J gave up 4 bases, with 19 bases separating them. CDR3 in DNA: TGTGCCAGTAGCCGAGAAACAGGGAACGTAGGAAACACCATATATTTT. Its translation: CASSRETGNVGNTIYF.

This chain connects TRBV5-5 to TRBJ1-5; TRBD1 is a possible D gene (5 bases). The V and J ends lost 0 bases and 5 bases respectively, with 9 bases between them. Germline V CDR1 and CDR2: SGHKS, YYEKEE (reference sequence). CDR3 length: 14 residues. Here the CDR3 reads CASSLAREDQPQHF. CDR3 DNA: TGTGCCAGCAGCTTGGCCAGGGAGGATCAGCCCCAGCATTTT.

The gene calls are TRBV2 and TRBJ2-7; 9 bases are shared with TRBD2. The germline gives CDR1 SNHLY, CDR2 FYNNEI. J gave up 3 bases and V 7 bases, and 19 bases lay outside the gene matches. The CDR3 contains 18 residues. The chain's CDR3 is CASKVQVASGAGGYEQYF. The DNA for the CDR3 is TGTGCCAGCAAAGTACAGGTGGCTAGCGGGGCGGGGGGCTACGAGCAGTACTTC.

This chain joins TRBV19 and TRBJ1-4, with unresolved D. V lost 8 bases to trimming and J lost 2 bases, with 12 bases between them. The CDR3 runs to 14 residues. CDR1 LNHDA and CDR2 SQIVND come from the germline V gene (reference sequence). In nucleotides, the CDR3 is TGTGCCAGTTCTCTGAGACTGACTAATGAAAAACTGTTTTTT. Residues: CASSLRLTNEKLFF.

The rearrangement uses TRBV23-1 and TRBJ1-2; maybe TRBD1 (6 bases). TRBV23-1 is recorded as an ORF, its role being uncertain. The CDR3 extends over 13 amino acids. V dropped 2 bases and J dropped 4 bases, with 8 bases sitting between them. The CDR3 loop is CASSQRDIYGYTF. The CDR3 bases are TGCGCCAGCAGTCAACGGGACATCTATGGCTACACCTTC.

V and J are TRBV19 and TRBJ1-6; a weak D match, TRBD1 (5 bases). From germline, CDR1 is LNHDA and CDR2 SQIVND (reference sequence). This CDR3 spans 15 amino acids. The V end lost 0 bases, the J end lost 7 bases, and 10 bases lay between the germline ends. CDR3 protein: CASSIDLTVNSPLHF. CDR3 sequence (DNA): TGTGCCAGTAGTATAGATCTGACAGTGAATTCACCCCTCCACTTT.

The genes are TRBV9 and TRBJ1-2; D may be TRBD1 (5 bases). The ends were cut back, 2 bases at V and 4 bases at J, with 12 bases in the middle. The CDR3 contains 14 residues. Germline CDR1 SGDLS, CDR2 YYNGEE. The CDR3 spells CASSVSQGSYGYTF. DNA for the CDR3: TGTGCCAGCAGCGTTAGTCAGGGATCCTATGGCTACACCTTC.

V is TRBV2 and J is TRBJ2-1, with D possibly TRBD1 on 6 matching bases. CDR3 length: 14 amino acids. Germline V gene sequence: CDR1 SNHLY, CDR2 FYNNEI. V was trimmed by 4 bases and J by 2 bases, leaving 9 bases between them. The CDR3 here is CASSGGTTYNEQFF. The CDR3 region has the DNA TGTGCCAGCAGTGGTGGGACAACCTACAATGAGCAGTTCTTC.

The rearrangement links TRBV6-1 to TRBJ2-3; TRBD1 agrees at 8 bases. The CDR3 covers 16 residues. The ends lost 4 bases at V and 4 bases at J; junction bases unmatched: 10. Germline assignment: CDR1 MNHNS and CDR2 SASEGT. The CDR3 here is CASSGWTGSNPDTQYF. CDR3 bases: TGTGCCAGCAGTGGGTGGACAGGGAGCAACCCAGATACGCAGTATTTT.

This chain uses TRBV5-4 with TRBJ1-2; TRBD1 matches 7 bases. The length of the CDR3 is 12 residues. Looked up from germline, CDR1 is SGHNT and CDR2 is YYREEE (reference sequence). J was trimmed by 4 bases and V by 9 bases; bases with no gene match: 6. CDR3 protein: CATSTGIYGYTF. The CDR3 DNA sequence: TGTGCCACCTCGACAGGGATCTATGGCTACACCTTC.

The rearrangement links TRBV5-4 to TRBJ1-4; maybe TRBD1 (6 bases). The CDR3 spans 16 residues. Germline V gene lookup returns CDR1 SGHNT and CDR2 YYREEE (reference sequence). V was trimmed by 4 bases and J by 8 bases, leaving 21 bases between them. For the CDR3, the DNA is TGTGCCAGCAGCGGTACAGGGCCGGGTCCTTCGGAAAAACTGTTTTTT. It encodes CASSGTGPGPSEKLFF.

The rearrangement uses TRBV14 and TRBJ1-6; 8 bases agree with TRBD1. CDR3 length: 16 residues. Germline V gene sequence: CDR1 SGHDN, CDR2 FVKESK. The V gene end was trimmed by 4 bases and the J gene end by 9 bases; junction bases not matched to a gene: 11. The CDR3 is CASSPRLRGPGSPLHF. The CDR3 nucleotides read TGTGCCAGCAGCCCCCGTCTCAGGGGGCCCGGTTCACCCCTCCACTTT.

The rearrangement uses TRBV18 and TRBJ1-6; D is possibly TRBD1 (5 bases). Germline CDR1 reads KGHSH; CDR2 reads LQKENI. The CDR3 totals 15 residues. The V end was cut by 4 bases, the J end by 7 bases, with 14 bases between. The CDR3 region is CASSQSQGWNSPLHF. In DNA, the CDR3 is TGTGCCAGCTCACAATCGCAGGGTTGGAATTCACCCCTCCACTTT.

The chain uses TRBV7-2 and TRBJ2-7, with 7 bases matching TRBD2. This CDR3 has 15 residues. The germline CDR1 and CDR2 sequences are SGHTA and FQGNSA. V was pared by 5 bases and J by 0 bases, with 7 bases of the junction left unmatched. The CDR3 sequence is CASSPASGRSYEQYF. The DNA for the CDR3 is TGTGCCAGCAGCCCCGCTAGCGGTCGCTCCTACGAGCAGTACTTC.

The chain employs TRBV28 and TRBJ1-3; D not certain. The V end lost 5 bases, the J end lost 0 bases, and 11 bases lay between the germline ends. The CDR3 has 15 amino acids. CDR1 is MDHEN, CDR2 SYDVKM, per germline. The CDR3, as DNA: TGTGCCAGCAGTACCGACACATCCTCTGGAAACACCATATATTTT. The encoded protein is CASSTDTSSGNTIYF.